Here is one T cell receptor beta chain with its context. Germline values: CDR1 SGHVS, CDR2 FNYEAQ. The V and J ends lost 1 base and 3 bases, in that order; junction bases with no gene match: 6. The CDR3 has 16 amino acids. This entry comes from a study of Ad26.COV2.S vaccination and SARS-CoV-2 variants. Treatment noted: 15 to 20 received Ad26.COV2.S at low or high dose, single or two shots; several received placebo; per-sample allocation not given. Samples analyzed were those drawn on day 63 after the first vaccine or placebo injection. Profiling relied on immunoSEQ multiplex PCR, and the TCRdb table lists in-frame clones only, not all of them. The repertoire holds nearly 400,000 clones, with about 88% as singletons.

Sequenced material: peripheral blood, taken in a trial of Ad26.COV2.S vaccine versus placebo. This TCR came from a person between 18 and 65 years old who received the Ad26.COV2.S COVID-19 vaccine or a placebo. The V and J genes are TRBV7-6 and TRBJ2-1; TRBD2 aligns across 7 bases. The CDR3 is CASSLGLPSGYNEQFF. The CDR3 region has the DNA TGTGCCAGCAGCTTAGGGCTCCCTAGCGGCTACAATGAGCAGTTCTTC.